These 4 T cell receptor beta chains originate from one sample sequenced in a study of radiotherapy plus CTLA-4 blockade in lung cancer. TCRdb keeps only in-frame clones here, not all; method: immunoSEQ multiplex PCR. The table shows about 51,000 clones, with 70% to 80% occurring only once. Sequencing used peripheral blood, obtained from a patient treated with radiotherapy plus ipilimumab. These receptor sequences come from a human donor with non-small cell lung cancer who had a complete response to radiotherapy plus ipilimumab.

Comment on this clone: The sample carries other DNA sequences with the same CDR3. Here the CDR3 reads CASSVGTGINYGYTF. The CDR3 bases are TGTGCCAGCTCCGTGGGGACAGGGATTAACTATGGCTACACCTTC. The chain uses TRBV18 and TRBJ1-2; 9 bases are a match to TRBD1. The germline gives CDR1 KGHSH, CDR2 LQKENI. The CDR3 runs to 15 residues. With 6 bases clipped from V and 1 base from J, the junction kept 6 bases outside the gene matches.

This clone has a single count. The CDR3 sequence is CASSPRWAAEYEQYV. Written as DNA, the CDR3 is TGCGCCAGCAGCCCAAGGTGGGCAGCAGAGTACGAGCAGTACGTC. The chain uses TRBV5-1 and TRBJ2-7; unclear D gene. The V end was cut by 4 bases, the J end by 4 bases, with 18 bases between. CDR1 is SGHRS and CDR2 is YFSETQ in the germline V gene. The CDR3 extends over 15 amino acids.

Only one count was recorded for this clone. The rearrangement links TRBV4-1 to TRBJ1-5; D ambiguous. CDR3 length: 16 residues. V was trimmed by 0 bases and J by 6 bases, leaving 15 bases between them. Per the germline V gene, CDR1 is MGHRA and CDR2 is YSYEKL. The CDR3 coding sequence is TGCGCCAGCAGCCAAGATGGAGGCGGAACAGCTCAGCCCCAGCATTTT. This encodes CASSQDGGGTAQPQHF.

V usage is TRBV19 and J usage is TRBJ1-1; D gene ambiguous. The germline CDR1 and CDR2 sequences are LNHDA and SQIVND (reference sequence). Trimming removed 6 bases at V and 2 bases at J, with 10 bases between. This CDR3 spans 13 amino acids. DNA of the CDR3: TGTGCCAGTAGCACGGGGAGCAACACTGAAGCTTTCTTT. Encoded protein: CASSTGSNTEAFF.